The count of the clone carrying this T cell receptor (beta chain) is one. No antigen is known for it. The PCR had 60 Vbeta and 13 Jbeta primers. Some clones are missing from TCRdb's copy, which holds only in-frame ones; the method was immunoSEQ multiplex PCR. Found here are more than 150,000 clones, around 80% of them singletons; the top ten hold about 1.9%. The data originate from a study of cytomegalovirus exposure and HLA in healthy donors. Points from the study as a whole: A later analysis associated about 18,000 TCR beta sequences with HLA alleles at a 0.05 false discovery rate. Presence/absence analyses supposed approximately even sequencing depth among donors. Rates of TCR association differed by HLA locus in a later analysis, with DRB1 highest and HLA-C lowest. An apparent linkage of common viral pathogens to several of the most significant clusters emerged in a later analysis.

CDR3 length: 17 residues. Germline values: CDR1 SGHNT, CDR2 YYREEE (reference sequence). The junction had 16 bases not matched to a gene; V was cut back by 9 bases and J by 0 bases. The chain employs TRBV5-4 and TRBJ2-5, with TRBD2 identical over 8 bases. Material: PBMCs. The source of this sequence is a woman aged 25 to 39 in good health and CMV-seronegative. CDR3 sequence (DNA): TGTGCCACCAAGCTGGATGGGCGGGGGGCTTACCAAGAGACCCAGTACTTC. Translation gives CATKLDGRGAYQETQYF.